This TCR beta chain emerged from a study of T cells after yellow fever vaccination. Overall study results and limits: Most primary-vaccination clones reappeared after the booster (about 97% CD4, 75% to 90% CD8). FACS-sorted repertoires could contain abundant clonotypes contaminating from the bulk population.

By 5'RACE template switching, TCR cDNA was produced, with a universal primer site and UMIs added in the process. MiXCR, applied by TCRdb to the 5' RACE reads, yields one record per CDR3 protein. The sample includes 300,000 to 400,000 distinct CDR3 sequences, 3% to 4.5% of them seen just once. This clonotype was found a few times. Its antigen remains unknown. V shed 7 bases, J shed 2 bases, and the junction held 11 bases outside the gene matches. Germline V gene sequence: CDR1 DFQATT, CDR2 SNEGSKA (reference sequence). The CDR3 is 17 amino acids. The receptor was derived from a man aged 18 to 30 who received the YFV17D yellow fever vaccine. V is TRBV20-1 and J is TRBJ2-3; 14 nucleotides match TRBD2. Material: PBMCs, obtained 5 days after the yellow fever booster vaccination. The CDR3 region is CSVPLTSGGAYTDTQYF. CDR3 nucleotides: TGCAGTGTTCCCCTGACTAGCGGGGGGGCGTACACAGATACGCAGTATTTT.